Shown below are 31 T cell receptor beta chains from a single sample sequenced in a study of long-term antiretroviral therapy in people with HIV. At the survey level, the v3.0 immunoSEQ assay was run. TCRdb's table, derived via immunoSEQ multiplex PCR, lists solely in-frame clones and lacks some. Among 26,000 or so clones listed, about 94% were seen once. Specimen: unsorted PBMCs, collected 6.2 years after starting antiretroviral therapy. Receptors originate from a man aged 40-55 years with HIV.

This sequence joins TRBV4-2 and TRBJ2-6; D perhaps matches TRBD2 (6 bases). Trimming shortened V by 0 bases and J by 3 bases, and 12 bases separated the two germline ends. The CDR3 is 17 residues long. CDR1 and CDR2 from the germline V gene are LGHNA and YNFKEQ. The CDR3 bases are TGTGCCAGCAGCCAAGAGACCTCGGGGGTTGGGGCCAACGTCCTGACTTTC. Amino acid sequence: CASSQETSGVGANVLTF.

The CDR3 DNA reads TGTGCCAGCAGCTTCTCGGGACAAACGAGAGATACGCAGTATTTT. It is translated as CASSFSGQTRDTQYF. This chain connects TRBV11-2 to TRBJ2-3, with a tentative D call TRBD1 (6 bases). In germline, CDR1 is SGHAT, CDR2 FQNNGV. The CDR3 covers 15 residues. Trimming pared 3 bases from V and 5 bases from J, leaving 15 bases between.

This chain uses TRBV6-5 with TRBJ2-7; 8 bases are shared with TRBD2. The CDR3 length is 16 residues. The germline V gene has CDR1 MNHEY and CDR2 SVGAGI. After removal of 0 bases from V and 0 bases from J, the junction contained 4 bases not matched to a gene. The CDR3 DNA is TGTGCCAGCAGTTACTCTAGCGGGATTAACTCCTACGAGCAGTACTTC. It yields the protein CASSYSSGINSYEQYF.

The J gene is TRBJ2-3, the V gene TRBV25-1; no definite D call. V lost 1 base to trimming and J lost 2 bases, with 13 bases between them. Germline-derived CDR1 and CDR2 are MGHDK and SYGVNS. The CDR3 loop spans 16 amino acids. CDR3 in DNA: TGTGCCAGCAGTGAATTGGGTAATTTGAACACAGATACGCAGTATTTT. Translation: CASSELGNLNTDTQYF.

The chain combines TRBV19 with TRBJ2-3; D is unresolved. Germline CDR1 LNHDA, CDR2 SQIVND (reference sequence). The CDR3 runs to 13 residues. The germline V and J ends were trimmed by 4 bases and 1 base, with 6 bases remaining between them. Here the CDR3 reads CASSTAGTDTQYF. CDR3 DNA: TGTGCCAGTAGTACGGCGGGCACAGATACGCAGTATTTT.

The chain combines TRBV7-3 with TRBJ2-2, with D possibly matching TRBD2 (5 bases). Germline V lookup: CDR1 SGHTA, CDR2 FQGTGA. With 5 bases removed from V and 4 bases from J, the gap between germline ends came to 11 bases. The CDR3 length is 14 residues. The CDR3 nucleotides read TGTGCCAGCAGCCAAGGACTCTCCACCGGGGAGCTGTTTTTT. Translating gives CASSQGLSTGELFF.

The chain is built from TRBV7-9 and TRBJ2-7; D might be TRBD1 or TRBD2, each matching 5 bases. Germline loops: CDR1 SEHNR, CDR2 FQNEAQ (reference sequence). CDR3 length: 15 residues. Trimming shortened V by 0 bases and J by 6 bases, and 15 bases separated the two germline ends. CDR3 sequence: CASSLAMGEEREQYF. Written as DNA, the CDR3 is TGTGCCAGCAGCTTAGCTATGGGGGAAGAGCGCGAGCAGTACTTC.

J is TRBJ1-2 and V is TRBV5-5; 8 bases fit TRBD1. Germline assignment: CDR1 SGHKS and CDR2 YYEKEE (reference sequence). Unmatched junction bases numbered 6, after V lost 0 bases and J lost 8 bases. The CDR3 is made up of 14 amino acids. CDR3 nucleotide sequence: TGTGCCAGCAGCTTGGAGTGGGCAGGGGGCGGCTACACCTTC. This translates into CASSLEWAGGGYTF. Filled out from reference TRBV5-5 and TRBJ1-2, the complete variable domain reads DAGVTQSPTHLIKTRGQQVTLRCSPISGHKSVSWYQQVLGQGPQFIFQYYEKEERGRGNFPDRFSARQFPNYSSELNVNALLLGDSALYLCASSLEWAGGGYTFGSGTRLTVV.

The chain carries TRBV15 and TRBJ2-1; 9 bases align to TRBD2. Germline CDR1 LNHNV, CDR2 YYDKDF (reference sequence). CDR3 length equals 17 residues. The trim removed 5 bases at V and 10 bases at J, leaving 18 bases unmatched. This CDR3 reads CATSFGGFSGSSREQFF. The CDR3 coding sequence is TGTGCCACCAGCTTTGGAGGGTTTAGCGGGAGCTCAAGAGAGCAGTTCTTC.

The chain combines TRBV7-9 with TRBJ1-1; possibly TRBD1 for D (5 bases). Per germline, CDR1 SEHNR and CDR2 FQNEAQ (reference sequence). The CDR3 totals 15 residues. With 7 bases removed from V and 1 base from J, the gap between germline ends came to 16 bases. CDR3 residues: CASMGAGLENTEAFF. Here the CDR3 DNA reads TGTGCCAGCATGGGAGCAGGGCTTGAGAACACTGAAGCTTTCTTT.

The genes are TRBV7-3 and TRBJ2-6; 7 bases fit TRBD1. Per the germline V gene, CDR1 is SGHTA and CDR2 is FQGTGA. V dropped 3 bases and J dropped 5; count of bases not matched to a gene: 1. CDR3 length: 14 residues. The CDR3 DNA follows: TGTGCCAGCAGCTTGACAGGGAGGGCCAACGTCCTGACTTTC. Translating gives CASSLTGRANVLTF.

The V gene is TRBV6-4, the J gene TRBJ2-7, with a tentative D call TRBD1 (5 bases). This CDR3 contains 14 residues. Germline CDR1 is MRHNA and CDR2 is SNTAGT. Trimming took 2 bases from V and 6 from J, leaving 14 bases between them. This CDR3 is CASSDPGRGCEQYF. The CDR3 DNA is TGTGCCAGCAGTGACCCAGGTAGGGGTTGCGAGCAGTACTTC.

The rearrangement uses TRBV7-9 and TRBJ1-1; no clear D gene. Germline loops: CDR1 SEHNR, CDR2 FQNEAQ (reference sequence). Trimming removed 1 base at V and 0 bases at J, with 12 bases between. The CDR3 consists of 16 residues. The CDR3 DNA sequence: TGTGCCAGCAGCTTAGTGCCTCCGACCGTGAACACTGAAGCTTTCTTT. Protein sequence: CASSLVPPTVNTEAFF.

This clone came up a few times. V gene TRBV5-4 combines with J gene TRBJ1-2; maybe TRBD1 (6 bases). CDR1 and CDR2 from the germline V gene are SGHNT and YYREEE (reference sequence). Trimming left V 0 bases short and J 2 bases short, with 11 bases between. The CDR3 totals 15 residues. CDR3 coding DNA: TGTGCCAGCAGCTTGGAGGGACAAGCAAACTATGGCTACACCTTC. Protein sequence: CASSLEGQANYGYTF.

This chain joins TRBV9 and TRBJ1-4, with D perhaps matching TRBD1 (5 bases). CDR3 length: 15 residues. V lost 4 bases and J lost 7, with 17 bases in between. From germline, CDR1 is SGDLS and CDR2 YYNGEE. CDR3 nucleotides: TGTGCCAGCAGCCCCGGCGGGGGGATAGGTGAAAAACTGTTTTTT. Amino acids: CASSPGGGIGEKLFF.

V gene TRBV5-1 combines with J gene TRBJ1-2, with D possibly TRBD1 on 5 matching bases. The length of the CDR3 is 14 residues. Germline CDR1 SGHRS, CDR2 YFSETQ. The V gene lost 4 bases and the J gene lost 8 bases, with 18 bases spanning the gap. The CDR3 region has the DNA TGCGCCAGCAGCGTTGGGAGTCAGGGTCAAGGCTACACCTTC. It is translated as CASSVGSQGQGYTF.

CDR3 coding DNA: TGCGCCAGCAGCTTGGTGTCGGGGACAGGAGTCAATGAGCAGTTCTTC. It yields the protein CASSLVSGTGVNEQFF. V usage is TRBV5-1 and J usage is TRBJ2-1, with 8 bases aligning to TRBD1. Germline V gives CDR1 SGHRS, CDR2 YFSETQ. CDR3 size: 16 residues. With V trimmed by 0 bases and J by 6 bases, 8 bases remained unmatched.

This chain connects TRBV6-5 to TRBJ2-7; 12 nucleotides match TRBD2. In germline, CDR1 is MNHEY, CDR2 SVGAGI. V lost 6 bases and J lost 1; bases outside the gene matches: 4. The CDR3 sequence is 15 residues long. Here the CDR3 reads CASRTSGSTSYEQYF. The DNA of the CDR3 is TGTGCCAGCAGGACTAGCGGGAGTACTTCCTACGAGCAGTACTTC.

The chain employs TRBV5-4 and TRBJ1-1, with 8 bases aligning to TRBD1. Germline V gene sequence: CDR1 SGHNT, CDR2 YYREEE (reference sequence). Unmatched junction bases numbered 8, after V lost 4 bases and J lost 0 bases. The CDR3 extends over 16 amino acids. Written as DNA, the CDR3 is TGTGCCAGCAGCCCTGACAGGGGACTCATGAACACTGAAGCTTTCTTT. Translating gives CASSPDRGLMNTEAFF. The full variable domain, rest sourced from reference TRBV5-4 and TRBJ1-1, is ETGVTQSPTHLIKTRGQQVTLRCSSQSGHNTVSWYQQALGQGPQFIFQYYREEENGRGNFPPRFSGLQFPNYSSELNVNALELDDSALYLCASSPDRGLMNTEAFFGQGTRLTVV.

This clone came up once. The chain couples TRBV7-9 to TRBJ2-7, with 8 positions matching TRBD1. This CDR3 region has 14 residues. Germline V gene data show CDR1 as SEHNR and CDR2 as FQNEAQ (reference sequence). V lost 5 bases and J lost 6; bases outside the gene matches: 9. The CDR3 reads CASSPRQGFGEQYF. The DNA of the CDR3 is TGTGCCAGCAGCCCACGACAGGGGTTTGGCGAGCAGTACTTC.

The gene calls are TRBV7-2 and TRBJ2-5; D is uncertain. The CDR3 is made up of 13 amino acids. Germline V gives CDR1 SGHTA, CDR2 FQGNSA. V was pared by 5 bases and J by 5 bases, with 12 bases between. The CDR3 protein is CASSRGAVETQYF. The CDR3 bases are TGTGCCAGCAGCCGAGGTGCAGTTGAGACCCAGTACTTC.

The chain is built from TRBV10-1 and TRBJ2-2, with 8 bases aligning to TRBD2. V lost 6 bases and J lost 6; bases outside the gene matches: 9. The V gene's germline CDR1 is WNHNN and CDR2 SYGVQD (reference sequence). The CDR3 runs 15 residues. The CDR3 bases are TGCGCCAGCAGCAGCGGGACTAGTCTCTCCGGGGAGCTGTTTTTT. Translation: CASSSGTSLSGELFF.

The gene calls are TRBV30 and TRBJ2-1; 8 bases are a match to TRBD2. This CDR3 is built from 15 residues. Unmatched junction bases numbered 6, after V lost 5 bases and J lost 0 bases. The germline V gene has CDR1 GTSNPN and CDR2 SVGIG (reference sequence). In nucleotides, the CDR3 is TGTGCCTGGGAGAGCGGGGGAAGCTCCTACAATGAGCAGTTCTTC. Its translation: CAWESGGSSYNEQFF.

The CDR3 DNA is TGTGCCAGTATGAGGGGGTATGGCTACACCTTC. Amino acid sequence: CASMRGYGYTF. The rearrangement uses TRBV19 and TRBJ1-2; possibly TRBD1 for D (6 bases). Trimming shortened V by 7 bases and J by 5 bases, and 8 bases separated the two germline ends. Germline loops: CDR1 LNHDA, CDR2 SQIVND (reference sequence). This CDR3 is 11 amino acids long.

The CDR3 loop is CASSQAGGPADTQYF. CDR3 coding DNA: TGTGCCAGTAGTCAGGCGGGAGGGCCCGCAGATACGCAGTATTTT. This chain joins TRBV19 and TRBJ2-3; 9 bases are a match to TRBD2. Looked up from germline, CDR1 is LNHDA and CDR2 is SQIVND (reference sequence). With 5 bases clipped from V and 4 bases from J, the junction kept 7 bases outside the gene matches. This CDR3 has 15 amino acids.

The V gene is TRBV11-3, the J gene TRBJ2-1; 15 nucleotides line up with TRBD2. Germline V gene data show CDR1 as SGHNT and CDR2 as YENEEA. The CDR3 is 15 residues long. V trimming: 5 bases; J trimming: 12 bases; junction bases outside the gene matches: 8. The CDR3 loop reads CASSAGTSGGITQFF. The CDR3 coding sequence is TGTGCCAGCAGCGCAGGGACTAGCGGGGGGATAACGCAGTTCTTC.

The rearrangement links TRBV7-8 to TRBJ2-3; D not resolved. CDR3 size: 13 residues. Trimming took 0 bases from V and 5 from J, leaving 6 bases between them. Germline-derived CDR1 and CDR2 are SGHVS and FQNEAQ. The CDR3 here is CASSLAIGDTQYF. CDR3 coding DNA: TGTGCCAGCAGCTTAGCAATTGGAGATACGCAGTATTTT.

The V call is TRBV29-1, the J call TRBJ2-3; 7 bases line up with TRBD1. The CDR3 covers 13 residues. From germline, CDR1 is SQVTM and CDR2 ANQGSEA. Trimming took 7 bases from V and 1 from J; bases not matched to a gene: 5. The CDR3 nucleotides read TGCAGCGCTCACAGGGGCCGCACAGATACGCAGTATTTT. Translated, it gives CSAHRGRTDTQYF.

V usage is TRBV4-2 and J usage is TRBJ2-7; D unclear. Between the trimmed V and J ends, which lost 1 base and 6 bases, there was a span of 13 bases. The length of the CDR3 is 14 residues. Germline V gene lookup returns CDR1 LGHNA and CDR2 YNFKEQ. In nucleotides, the CDR3 is TGTGCCAGCAGCCAAGTCACGGCCGGGTCCGAGCAGTACTTC. Its translation: CASSQVTAGSEQYF.

The rearrangement uses TRBV6-4 and TRBJ1-5; D unresolved. Germline V gene data show CDR1 as MRHNA and CDR2 as SNTAGT. The CDR3 covers 13 residues. The V end lost 6 bases, the J end lost 1 base, and 7 bases lay between the germline ends. CDR3 amino acids: CASSPESNQPQHF. CDR3 nucleotide sequence: TGTGCCAGCAGCCCCGAGAGCAATCAGCCCCAGCATTTT.

CDR3 amino acids: CASSLATLQGLGGNTIYF. The CDR3 DNA is TGTGCCAGCAGCTTAGCGACTCTACAGGGTTTAGGTGGAAACACCATATATTTT. The chain combines TRBV7-8 with TRBJ1-3; a possible D gene is TRBD1 (6 bases). The V gene lost 0 bases and the J gene lost 3 bases, with 18 bases spanning the gap. CDR1 and CDR2 from the germline V gene are SGHVS and FQNEAQ. The length of the CDR3 is 18 residues.